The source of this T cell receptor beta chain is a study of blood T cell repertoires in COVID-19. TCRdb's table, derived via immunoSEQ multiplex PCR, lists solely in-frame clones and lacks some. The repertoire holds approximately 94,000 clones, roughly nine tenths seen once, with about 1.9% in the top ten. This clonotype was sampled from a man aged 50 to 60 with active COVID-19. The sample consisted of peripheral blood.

The CDR3 reads CASGRDSMNTEAFF. In nucleotides, the CDR3 is TGTGCCAGCGGGCGGGACAGCATGAACACTGAAGCTTTCTTT. This chain connects TRBV7-2 to TRBJ1-1, with 7 bases that match TRBD1. V lost 8 bases, J lost 0 bases, and 6 bases stayed unmatched. The CDR3 consists of 14 residues. Germline loops: CDR1 SGHTA, CDR2 FQGNSA.